This section outlines one TCR beta chain sequence together with its context. This clone was seen a single time. There is no known antigen for this receptor. No base-level quality is on record; no much larger clone is a single base apart. Including cysteine and phenylalanine, the CDR3 has 17 amino acids. Of all the DNA, just the CDR3 is kept, 51 bases in frame from base 1. The germline V gene encodes CDR1 LGHNA and CDR2 YSLEER. V ends up 2 bases short and J 0 bases short, with an unmatched junction base count of 7. For sequencing of the TCRbeta CDR3 region, genomic DNA was extracted from the sorted cells. TCRbeta CDR3 regions were sequenced using the immunoSEQ Assay. As stored in TCRdb, this immuneACCESS dataset retains in-frame rearrangements with V and J assigned. A fraction of the clones does not appear; measured against another copy, unresolved V genes explain less than half of the discrepancy, and the remainder lacks a known reason. In this sample the table shows 75,000 to 100,000 clones, about 84% of which occur a single time. Of the sample, less than 6% is held by the ten largest clones.

The sample comes from a study of OX40 agonist ivuxolimab in advanced cancers. A note on the overall study: Ivuxolimab was a fully human IgG2 agonistic monoclonal antibody targeting the costimulatory receptor OX40 (CD134). Partial responses occurred in three dose-escalation patients: two with cutaneous melanoma and one with hepatocellular carcinoma. Of the roughly 52 patients in dose escalation, about 20 had hepatocellular carcinoma, approximately 15 had melanoma, 9 had renal cell carcinoma and 9 had head and neck cancer. The paper reports the monotherapy dose-escalation portion (N of about 51 patients) of the phase I ivuxolimab trial. Intravenous ivuxolimab was administered to patients every 2 weeks at six dose levels: 0.01, 0.1, 0.3, 1.5, 3 and 10 mg/kg. Patients were allowed to have had prior anti-PD-1, anti-PD-L1 or anti-CTLA-4 therapy, and 30% to 40% of the dose-escalation patients had been treated with checkpoint inhibitors. The point of sequencing TCRbeta in the periphery was to test whether ivuxolimab changed TCR sequence diversity and drove clonal T-cell expansion. A male proportion of approximately 83% and a mean age of approximately 55 years, ranging from 23 to 79, were recorded for the dose-escalation cohort. General findings and caveats noted by the study authors: Clonal expansion of both CD4+ and CD8+ blood T cells was observed from baseline to week 6 at doses 0.1 to 3.0 mg/kg. In the 0.1-3.0 mg/kg groups, partial responders were among the patients with the lowest normalized peripheral clonal expansion, particularly in CD8+ T cells. Low levels of normalized T-cell clonal expansion were also shown by some nonresponding patients. After ivuxolimab, CD8+ T cells had more expanded clones than CD4+ T cells on average. The antigen specificity of the peripheral T cells that underwent clonal expansion was not determined.

Patients with autoimmune disease history or receiving systemic immunosuppression were excluded from the trial. Peripheral blood for TCR sequencing was collected from all dose cohorts at baseline, on cycle 4 day 1, and on cycle 7 day 1. The samples were drawn from a first-in-human, open-label, multicenter phase I dose-escalation trial of ivuxolimab. Adults with locally advanced or metastatic head and neck squamous cell, hepatocellular, melanoma or renal cell carcinoma were enrolled in the trial. Before TCR sequencing, CD4+ T cells and CD8+ T cells from peripheral blood were sorted into separate populations.

This receptor was obtained from an adult with an advanced solid tumor such as melanoma, head and neck, liver or kidney cancer. The specimen comprised CD4+ or CD8+ T cells sorted from blood, sampled in a trial of the OX40 agonist ivuxolimab. The chain joins TRBV4-3 to TRBJ2-3, and TRBD2 matches 8 of the central bases. The nucleotides are TGCGCCAGCAGCCAAACCCTAGCGGGTTCTAGCACAGATACGCAGTATTTT. It translates to CASSQTLAGSSTDTQYF.